This TCR beta chain was found in a study of memory CD8 T cells in hepatitis C reinfection. Profiling relied on immunoSEQ multiplex PCR, and the TCRdb table lists in-frame clones only, not all of them. The repertoire has under 50,000 clones, around 89% of them found once; the top ten carry about 1.3%. Stated time point: peak reinfection, 3 to 8 weeks after reinfection detection. The sorted cells went straight to TCR sequencing with no prior in vitro expansion. Total naive CD8 T cells were sorted as viable CD3+ CD8+ CD45RO- cells from two donors. The sample comprised naive CD8+ T cells sorted from blood. This clonotype originated in a man younger than 30 with hepatitis C virus infection.

CDR3 nucleotide sequence: TGTGCCAGCAGTTCCCCGGGGGGCTATGGCTACACCTTC. Translation gives CASSSPGGYGYTF. The V and J genes are TRBV6-1 and TRBJ1-2, with D tentatively TRBD1 (5 bases). CDR1 and CDR2 from the germline V gene are MNHNS and SASEGT. The CDR3 has 13 amino acids. The germline V and J ends were trimmed by 5 bases and 4 bases, with 11 bases remaining between them.